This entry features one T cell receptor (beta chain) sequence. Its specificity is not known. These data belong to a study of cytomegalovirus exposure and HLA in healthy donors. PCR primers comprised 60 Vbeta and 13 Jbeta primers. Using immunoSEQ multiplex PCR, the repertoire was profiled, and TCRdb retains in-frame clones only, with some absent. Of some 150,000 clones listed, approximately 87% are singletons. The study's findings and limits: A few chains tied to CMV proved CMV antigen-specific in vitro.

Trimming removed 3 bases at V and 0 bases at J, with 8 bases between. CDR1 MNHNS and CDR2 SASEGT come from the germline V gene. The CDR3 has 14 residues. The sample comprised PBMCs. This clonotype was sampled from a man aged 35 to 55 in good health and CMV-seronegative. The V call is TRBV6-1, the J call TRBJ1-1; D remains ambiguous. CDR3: CASSERQLNTEAFF. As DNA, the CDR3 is TGTGCCAGCAGTGAGAGGCAGCTGAACACTGAAGCTTTCTTT.